This T cell receptor beta chain derives from a study of early T cells in non-severe SARS-CoV-2 infection. Study summary: Sequencing targeted bulk RNA from unsorted whole blood, leaving chains unpaired.

V was cut by 5 bases and J by 1 base, with 8 bases left in between. Germline V gene data show CDR1 as SGHTA and CDR2 as FQGTGA. The length of the CDR3 is 13 residues. This clonotype was seen repeatedly, ten times or more. Individual cDNA molecules received unique molecular identifiers during library preparation. TCRdb re-called the 5' RACE reads with MiXCR, one entry per CDR3 protein. The table records about 80,000 distinct CDR3 sequences, about 12% of them present only once. The receptor was isolated from an adult who was a healthcare worker with PCR-confirmed SARS-CoV-2 infection or an uninfected control (not recorded which). This chain connects TRBV7-3 to TRBJ1-1; D unclear. The sequenced sample consisted of whole blood. CDR3 region: CASSLKRNTEAFF. CDR3 nucleotides: TGTGCCAGCAGCCTTAAGCGGAACACTGAAGCTTTCTTT.